Given below is one TCR beta chain in context. Its antigen is unidentified. The sample belongs to a study of shared clonotypes between healthy human individuals. About the research overall: CD4 naive and memory got three plates each, CD8 naive two, CD8 memory one.

Assay: immunoSEQ multiplex PCR; the TCRdb copy retains only in-frame clones and omits some. Of about 1.1 million clones detected, 70% to 85% appear once; the ten largest clones hold 0.89%. Study-wide results and caveats: The study's rarefaction showed incomplete sorted-subset sequencing despite large depth.

The source of this sequence is a man aged 18 to 30 in good health. Some clones in this sample may be carry-over from other donors' samples. Sample: memory CD4+ T cells from PBMCs. Subset: CD45RA-negative fraction.

The CDR3 sequence: CASSQGSTGNQPQHF. The CDR3 coding sequence is TGTGCCAGCAGCCAAGGTAGCACAGGGAATCAGCCCCAGCATTTT. V usage is TRBV4-2 and J usage is TRBJ1-5, with TRBD1 as a possible D gene (6 bases). The CDR3 runs 15 residues. Germline V lookup: CDR1 LGHNA, CDR2 YNFKEQ. V shed 1 base and J shed 4 bases, with 11 bases lying between them.